This TCR beta chain was captured by sequencing in a study of blood T cell repertoires in COVID-19. Profiled with immunoSEQ multiplex PCR; TCRdb holds only in-frame clones, not every one. The table has roughly 320,000 clones, around 84% seen once; the top ten hold over 1%. V dropped 3 bases and J dropped 2 bases, with 10 bases sitting between them. The CDR3 consists of 14 residues. Germline lookup yields CDR1 KGHDR and CDR2 SFDVKD. The chain couples TRBV24-1 to TRBJ2-7; no definite D call. The sample taken for sequencing was peripheral blood. This receptor was obtained from a man aged 65 to 85 with acute or convalescent COVID-19. This CDR3 is CATSDASPTYEQYF. CDR3 DNA sequence: TGTGCCACCAGTGATGCGTCGCCTACCTACGAGCAGTACTTC.